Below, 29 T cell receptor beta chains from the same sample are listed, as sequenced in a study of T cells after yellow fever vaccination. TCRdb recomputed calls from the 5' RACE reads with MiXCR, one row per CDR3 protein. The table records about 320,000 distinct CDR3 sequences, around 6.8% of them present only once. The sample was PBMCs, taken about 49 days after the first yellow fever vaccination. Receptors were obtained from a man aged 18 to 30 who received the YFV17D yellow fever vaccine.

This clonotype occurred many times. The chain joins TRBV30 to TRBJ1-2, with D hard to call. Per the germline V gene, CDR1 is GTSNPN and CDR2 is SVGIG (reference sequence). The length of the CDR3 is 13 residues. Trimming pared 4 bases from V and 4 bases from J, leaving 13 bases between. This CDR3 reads CAWKRDRPYGYTF. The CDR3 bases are TGTGCCTGGAAACGAGACCGCCCCTATGGCTACACCTTC.

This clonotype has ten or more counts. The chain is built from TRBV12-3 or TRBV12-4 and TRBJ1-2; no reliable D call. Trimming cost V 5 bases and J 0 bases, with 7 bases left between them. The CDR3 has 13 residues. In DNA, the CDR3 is TGTGCCAGCAGTCGGGCAGCTAACTATGGCTACACCTTC. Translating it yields CASSRAANYGYTF.

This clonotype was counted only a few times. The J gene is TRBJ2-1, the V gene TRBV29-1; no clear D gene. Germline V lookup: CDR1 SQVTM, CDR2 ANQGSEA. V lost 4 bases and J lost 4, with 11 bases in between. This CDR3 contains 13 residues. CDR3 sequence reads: CSVVGSRYNEQFF. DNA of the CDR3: TGCAGCGTTGTGGGCAGCCGGTACAATGAGCAGTTCTTC.

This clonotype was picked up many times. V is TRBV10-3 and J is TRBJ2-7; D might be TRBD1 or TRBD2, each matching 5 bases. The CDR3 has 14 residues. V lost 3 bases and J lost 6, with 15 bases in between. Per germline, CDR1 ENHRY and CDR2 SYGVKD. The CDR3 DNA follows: TGTGCCATCAGTGACACTAAGGGACGGATCGAGCAGTACTTC. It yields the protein CAISDTKGRIEQYF.

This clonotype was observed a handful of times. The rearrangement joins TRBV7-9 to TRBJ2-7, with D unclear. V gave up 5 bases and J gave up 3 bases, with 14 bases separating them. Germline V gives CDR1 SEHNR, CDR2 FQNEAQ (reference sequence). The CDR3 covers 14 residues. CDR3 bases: TGTGCCAGCAGCAAAATAAACCCGGACTACGAGCAGTACGTC. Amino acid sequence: CASSKINPDYEQYV.

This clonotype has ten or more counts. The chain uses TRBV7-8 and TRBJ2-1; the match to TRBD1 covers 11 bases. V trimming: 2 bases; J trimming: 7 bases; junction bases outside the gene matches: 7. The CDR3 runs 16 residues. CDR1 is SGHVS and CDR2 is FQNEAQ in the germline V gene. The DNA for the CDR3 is TGTGCCAGCAGCTTAAGACCAGGACAGGGGGCAAATGAGCAGTTCTTC. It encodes CASSLRPGQGANEQFF. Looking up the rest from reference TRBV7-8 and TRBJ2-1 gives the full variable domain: GAGVSQSPRYKVAKRGQDVALRCDPISGHVSLFWYQQALGQGPEFLTYFQNEAQLDKSGLPSDRFFAERPEGSVSTLKIQRTQQEDSAVYLCASSLRPGQGANEQFFGPGTRLTVL.

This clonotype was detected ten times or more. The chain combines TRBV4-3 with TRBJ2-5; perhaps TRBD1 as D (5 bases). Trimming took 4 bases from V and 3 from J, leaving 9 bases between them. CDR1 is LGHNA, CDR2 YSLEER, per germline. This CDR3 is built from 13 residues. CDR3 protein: CASSPTVKETQYF. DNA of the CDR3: TGCGCCAGCAGCCCGACAGTAAAAGAGACCCAGTACTTC.

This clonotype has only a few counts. This CDR3 is CASSSTGGANSPLHF. The CDR3 DNA is TGTGCCAGCAGTAGTACAGGGGGAGCGAATTCACCCCTCCACTTT. The chain joins TRBV27 to TRBJ1-6, with TRBD1 identical over 8 bases. The CDR3 runs 15 residues. The junction had 7 bases not matched to a gene; V was cut back by 5 bases and J by 7 bases. Germline-derived CDR1 and CDR2 are MNHEY and SMNVEV (reference sequence).

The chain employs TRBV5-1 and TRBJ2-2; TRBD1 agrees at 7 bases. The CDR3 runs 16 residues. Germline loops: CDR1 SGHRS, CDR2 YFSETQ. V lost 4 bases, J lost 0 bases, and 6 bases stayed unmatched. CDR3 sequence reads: CASSPRDSPNTGELFF. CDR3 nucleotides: TGCGCCAGCAGCCCCAGGGACAGCCCGAACACCGGGGAGCTGTTTTTT. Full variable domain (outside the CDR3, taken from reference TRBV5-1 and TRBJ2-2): KAGVTQTPRYLIKTRGQQVTLSCSPISGHRSVSWYQQTPGQGLQFLFEYFSETQRNKGNFPGRFSGRQFSNSRSEMNVSTLELGDSALYLCASSPRDSPNTGELFFGEGSRLTVL.

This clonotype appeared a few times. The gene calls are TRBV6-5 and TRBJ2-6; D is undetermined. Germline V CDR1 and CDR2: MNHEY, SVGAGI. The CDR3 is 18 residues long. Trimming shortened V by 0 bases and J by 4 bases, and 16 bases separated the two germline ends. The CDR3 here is CASSYSELNTPGANVLTF. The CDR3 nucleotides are TGTGCCAGCAGTTACTCGGAATTAAATACCCCAGGGGCCAACGTCCTGACTTTC.

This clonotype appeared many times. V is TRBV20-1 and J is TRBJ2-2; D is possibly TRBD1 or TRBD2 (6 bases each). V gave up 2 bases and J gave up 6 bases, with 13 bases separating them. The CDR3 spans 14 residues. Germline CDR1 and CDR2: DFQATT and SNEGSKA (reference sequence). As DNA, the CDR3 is TGCAGTGCTAGACCGGGGGCCGTTGCCGGGGAGCTGTTTTTT. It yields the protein CSARPGAVAGELFF.

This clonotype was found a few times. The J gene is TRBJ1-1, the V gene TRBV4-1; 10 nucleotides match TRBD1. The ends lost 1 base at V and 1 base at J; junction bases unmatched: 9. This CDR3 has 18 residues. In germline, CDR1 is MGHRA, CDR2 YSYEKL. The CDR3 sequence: CASSQAGQGIISNTEAFF. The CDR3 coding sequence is TGCGCCAGCAGCCAAGCGGGACAGGGGATAATCTCGAACACTGAAGCTTTCTTT.

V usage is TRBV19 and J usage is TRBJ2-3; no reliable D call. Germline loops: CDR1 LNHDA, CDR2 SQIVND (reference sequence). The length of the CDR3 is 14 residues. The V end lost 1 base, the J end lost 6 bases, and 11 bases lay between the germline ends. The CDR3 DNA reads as TGTGCCAGTAGTATAGGGGTAATTCGTGATACGCAGTATTTT. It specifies CASSIGVIRDTQYF. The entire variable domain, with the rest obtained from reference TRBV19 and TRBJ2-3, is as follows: DGGITQSPKYLFRKEGQNVTLSCEQNLNHDAMYWYRQDPGQGLRLIYYSQIVNDFQKGDIAEGYSVSREKKESFPLTVTSAQKNPTAFYLCASSIGVIRDTQYFGPGTRLTVL.

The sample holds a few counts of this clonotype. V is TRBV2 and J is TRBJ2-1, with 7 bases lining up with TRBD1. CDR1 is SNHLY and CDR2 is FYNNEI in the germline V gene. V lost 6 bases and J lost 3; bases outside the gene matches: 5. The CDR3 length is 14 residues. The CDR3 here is CASRNRDSYNEQFF. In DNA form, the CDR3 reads TGTGCCAGCAGGAACCGGGACAGCTACAATGAGCAGTTCTTC. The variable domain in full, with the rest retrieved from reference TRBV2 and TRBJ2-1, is EPEVTQTPSHQVTQMGQEVILRCVPISNHLYFYWYRQILGQKVEFLVSFYNNEISEKSEIFDDQFSVERPDGSNFTLKIRSTKLEDSAMYFCASRNRDSYNEQFFGPGTRLTVL.

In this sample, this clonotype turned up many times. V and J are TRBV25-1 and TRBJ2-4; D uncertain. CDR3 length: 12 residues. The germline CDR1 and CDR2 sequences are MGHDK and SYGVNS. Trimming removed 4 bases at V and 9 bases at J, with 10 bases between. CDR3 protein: CASSAGLSIQYF. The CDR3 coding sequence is TGTGCCAGCAGTGCCGGTCTTAGCATTCAGTACTTC.

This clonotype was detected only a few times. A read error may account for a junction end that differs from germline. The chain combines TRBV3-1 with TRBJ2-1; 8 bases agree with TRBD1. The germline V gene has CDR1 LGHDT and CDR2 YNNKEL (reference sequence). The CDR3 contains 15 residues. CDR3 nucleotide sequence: TGTGCCACCAGCCAGGACAGGGCATCCTACAATGAGCAGTTCTTC. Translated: CATSQDRASYNEQFF.

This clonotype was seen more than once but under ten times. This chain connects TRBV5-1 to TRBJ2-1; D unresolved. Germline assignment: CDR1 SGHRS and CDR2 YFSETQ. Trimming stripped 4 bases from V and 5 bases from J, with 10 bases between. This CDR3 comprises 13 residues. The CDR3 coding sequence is TGCGCCAGCAGCCCAGACCCAAACAATGAGCAGTTCTTC. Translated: CASSPDPNNEQFF.

The chain's CDR3 is CASSQHQASREAFF. Written as DNA, the CDR3 is TGCGCCAGCAGCCAACATCAGGCTTCCAGGGAGGCTTTCTTT. V and J are TRBV4-3 and TRBJ1-1; D perhaps matches TRBD1 (5 bases). The germline V gene encodes CDR1 LGHNA and CDR2 YSLEER. The CDR3 is made up of 14 amino acids. Trimming removed 2 bases at V and 11 bases at J, with 18 bases between.

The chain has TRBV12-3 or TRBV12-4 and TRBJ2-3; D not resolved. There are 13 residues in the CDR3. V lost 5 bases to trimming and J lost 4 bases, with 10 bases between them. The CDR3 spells CASSPRYPDTQYF. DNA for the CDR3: TGTGCCAGCAGTCCCAGATACCCAGATACGCAGTATTTT.

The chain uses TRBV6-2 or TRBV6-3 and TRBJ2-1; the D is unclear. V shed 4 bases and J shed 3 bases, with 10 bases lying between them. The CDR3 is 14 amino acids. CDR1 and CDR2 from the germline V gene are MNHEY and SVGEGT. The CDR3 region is CASSLYDGYNEQFF. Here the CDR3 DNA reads TGTGCCAGCAGTTTATATGACGGCTACAATGAGCAGTTCTTC.

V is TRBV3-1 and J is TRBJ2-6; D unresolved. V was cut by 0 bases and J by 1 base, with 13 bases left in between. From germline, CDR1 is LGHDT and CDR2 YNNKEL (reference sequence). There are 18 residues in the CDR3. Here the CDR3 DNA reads TGTGCCAGCAGCCAAGAGAAAGAGAGACCTTCTGGGGCCAACGTCCTGACTTTC. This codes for CASSQEKERPSGANVLTF.

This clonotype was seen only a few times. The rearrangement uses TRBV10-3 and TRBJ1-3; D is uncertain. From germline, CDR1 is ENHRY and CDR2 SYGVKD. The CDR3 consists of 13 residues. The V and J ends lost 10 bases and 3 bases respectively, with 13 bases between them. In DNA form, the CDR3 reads TGTGCCACCGGGCCCGAGATTGGAAACACCATATATTTT. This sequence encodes CATGPEIGNTIYF.

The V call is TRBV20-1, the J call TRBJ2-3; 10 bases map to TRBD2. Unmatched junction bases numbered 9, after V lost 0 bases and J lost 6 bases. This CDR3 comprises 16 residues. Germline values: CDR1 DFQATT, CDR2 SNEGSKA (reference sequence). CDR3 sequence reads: CSAREGAGGMADTQYF. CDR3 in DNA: TGCAGTGCTAGAGAAGGAGCGGGGGGGATGGCCGATACGCAGTATTTT.

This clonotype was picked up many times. CDR3 protein: CASSPERGDIQYF. CDR3 DNA sequence: TGTGCCAGCAGCCCGGAGAGAGGGGACATTCAGTACTTC. The chain combines TRBV7-2 with TRBJ2-4; D possibly uses TRBD1 or TRBD2 (5 bases each). There are 13 residues in the CDR3. The germline V gene encodes CDR1 SGHTA and CDR2 FQGNSA. Deletions cut 5 bases from V and 8 bases from J, with 13 bases between.

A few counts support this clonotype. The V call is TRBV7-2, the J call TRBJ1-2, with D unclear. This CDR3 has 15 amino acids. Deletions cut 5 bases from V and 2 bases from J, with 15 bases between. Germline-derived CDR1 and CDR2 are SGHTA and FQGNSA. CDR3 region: CASSPGMVRNYGYTF. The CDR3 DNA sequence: TGTGCCAGCAGCCCGGGCATGGTACGGAACTATGGCTACACCTTC.

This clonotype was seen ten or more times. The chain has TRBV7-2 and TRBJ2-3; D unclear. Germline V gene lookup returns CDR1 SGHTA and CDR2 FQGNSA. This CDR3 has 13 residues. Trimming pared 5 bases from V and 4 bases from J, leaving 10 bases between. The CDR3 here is CASSVIISDTQYF. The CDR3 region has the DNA TGTGCCAGCAGCGTAATAATCTCAGATACGCAGTATTTT. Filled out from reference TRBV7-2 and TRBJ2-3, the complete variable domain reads GAGVSQSPSNKVTEKGKDVELRCDPISGHTALYWYRQSLGQGLEFLIYFQGNSAPDKSGLPSDRFSAERTGGSVSTLTIQRTQQEDSAVYLCASSVIISDTQYFGPGTRLTVL.

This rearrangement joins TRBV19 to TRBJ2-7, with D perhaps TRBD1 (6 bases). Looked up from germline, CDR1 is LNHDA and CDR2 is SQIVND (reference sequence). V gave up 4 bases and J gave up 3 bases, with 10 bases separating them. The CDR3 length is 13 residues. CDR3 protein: CASSTGHIYEQYF. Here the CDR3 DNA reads TGTGCCAGTAGTACGGGACATATCTACGAGCAGTACTTC.

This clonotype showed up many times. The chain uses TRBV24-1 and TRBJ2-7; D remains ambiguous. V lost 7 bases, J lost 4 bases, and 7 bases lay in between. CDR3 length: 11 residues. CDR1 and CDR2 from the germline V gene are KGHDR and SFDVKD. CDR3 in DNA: TGTGCCACCAGGTTGGGTTACGAGCAGTACGTC. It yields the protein CATRLGYEQYV.

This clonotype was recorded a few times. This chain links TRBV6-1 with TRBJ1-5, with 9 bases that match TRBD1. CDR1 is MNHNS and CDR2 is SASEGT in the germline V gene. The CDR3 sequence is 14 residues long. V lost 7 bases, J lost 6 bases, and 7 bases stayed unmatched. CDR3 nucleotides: TGTGCCAGCACTACAGGGGGCAATGGTCAGCCCCAGCATTTT. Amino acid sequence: CASTTGGNGQPQHF.